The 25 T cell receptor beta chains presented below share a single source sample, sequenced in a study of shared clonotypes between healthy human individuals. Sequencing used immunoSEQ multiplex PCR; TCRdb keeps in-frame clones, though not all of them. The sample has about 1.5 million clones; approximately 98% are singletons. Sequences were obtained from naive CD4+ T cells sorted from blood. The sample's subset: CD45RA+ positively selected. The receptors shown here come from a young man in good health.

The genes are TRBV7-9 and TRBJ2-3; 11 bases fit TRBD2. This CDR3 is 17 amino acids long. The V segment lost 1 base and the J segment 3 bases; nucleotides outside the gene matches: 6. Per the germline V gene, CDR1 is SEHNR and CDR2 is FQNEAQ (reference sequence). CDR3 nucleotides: TGTGCCAGCAGCTTAGATCTAGCGGGAGGACTTACAGATACGCAGTATTTT. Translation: CASSLDLAGGLTDTQYF.

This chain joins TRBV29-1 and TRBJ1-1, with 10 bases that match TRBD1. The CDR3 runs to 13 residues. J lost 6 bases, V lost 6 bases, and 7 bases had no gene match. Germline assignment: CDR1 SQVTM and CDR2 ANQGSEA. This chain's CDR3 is CSVFRDRGPEAFF. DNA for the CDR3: TGCAGCGTCTTCCGGGACAGGGGCCCTGAAGCTTTCTTT.

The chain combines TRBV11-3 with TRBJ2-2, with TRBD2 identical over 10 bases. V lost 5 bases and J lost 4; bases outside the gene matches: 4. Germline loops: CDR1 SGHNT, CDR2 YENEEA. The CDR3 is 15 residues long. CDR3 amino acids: CASSQLAGATGELFF. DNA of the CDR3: TGTGCCAGCAGCCAGCTAGCGGGAGCCACCGGGGAGCTGTTTTTT. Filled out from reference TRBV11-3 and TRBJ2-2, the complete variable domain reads EAGVVQSPRYKIIEKKQPVAFWCNPISGHNTLYWYLQNLGQGPELLIRYENEEAVDDSQLPKDRFSAERLKGVDSTLKIQPAELGDSAVYLCASSQLAGATGELFFGEGSRLTVL.

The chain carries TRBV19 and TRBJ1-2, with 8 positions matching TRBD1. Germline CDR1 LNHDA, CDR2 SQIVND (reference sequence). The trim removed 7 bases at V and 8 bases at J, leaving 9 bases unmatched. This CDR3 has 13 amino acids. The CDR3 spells CASTSDRERGYTF. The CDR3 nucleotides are TGTGCCAGTACCTCGGACAGGGAAAGAGGCTACACCTTC.

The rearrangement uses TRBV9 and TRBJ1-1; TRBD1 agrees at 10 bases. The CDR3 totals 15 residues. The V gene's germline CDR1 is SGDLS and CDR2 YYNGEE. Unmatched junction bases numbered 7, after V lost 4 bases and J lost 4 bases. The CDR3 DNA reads TGTGCCAGCAGCCCCCGGACAGGGGGTTTCACTGAAGCTTTCTTT. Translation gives CASSPRTGGFTEAFF. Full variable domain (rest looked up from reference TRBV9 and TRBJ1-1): DSGVTQTPKHLITATGQRVTLRCSPRSGDLSVYWYQQSLDQGLQFLIQYYNGEERAKGNILERFSAQQFPDLHSELNLSSLELGDSALYFCASSPRTGGFTEAFFGQGTRLTVV.

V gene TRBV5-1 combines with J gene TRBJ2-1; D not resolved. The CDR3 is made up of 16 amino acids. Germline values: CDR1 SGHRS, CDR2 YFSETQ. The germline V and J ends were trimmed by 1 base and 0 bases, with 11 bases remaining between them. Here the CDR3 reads CASSLIAPASYNEQFF. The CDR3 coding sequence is TGCGCCAGCAGCTTGATAGCTCCAGCCTCCTACAATGAGCAGTTCTTC.

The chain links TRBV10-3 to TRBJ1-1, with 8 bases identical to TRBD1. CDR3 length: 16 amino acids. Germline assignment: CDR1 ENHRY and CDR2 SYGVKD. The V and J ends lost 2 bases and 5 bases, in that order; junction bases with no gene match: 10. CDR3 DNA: TGTGCCATCAGTGAGAGAACAGGGGGTGGGGAGACTGAAGCTTTCTTT. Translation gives CAISERTGGGETEAFF.

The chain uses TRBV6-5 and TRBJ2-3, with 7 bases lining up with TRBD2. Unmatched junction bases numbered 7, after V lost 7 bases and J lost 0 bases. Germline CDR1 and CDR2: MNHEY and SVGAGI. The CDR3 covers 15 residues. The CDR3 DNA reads TGTGCCAGCACCAACCTAGCGGCTAGCACAGATACGCAGTATTTT. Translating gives CASTNLAASTDTQYF.

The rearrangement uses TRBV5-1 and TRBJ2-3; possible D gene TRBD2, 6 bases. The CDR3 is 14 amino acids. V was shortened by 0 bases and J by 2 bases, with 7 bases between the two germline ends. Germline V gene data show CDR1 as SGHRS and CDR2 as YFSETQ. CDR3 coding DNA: TGCGCCAGCAGCTTGGGCGGGGTCACAGATACGCAGTATTTT. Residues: CASSLGGVTDTQYF.

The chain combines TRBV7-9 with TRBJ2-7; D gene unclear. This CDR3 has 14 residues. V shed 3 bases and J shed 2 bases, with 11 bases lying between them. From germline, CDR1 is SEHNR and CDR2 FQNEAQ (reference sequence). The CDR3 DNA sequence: TGTGCCAGCAGCTTTCCCCTCCCCACCTACGAGCAGTACTTC. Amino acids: CASSFPLPTYEQYF.

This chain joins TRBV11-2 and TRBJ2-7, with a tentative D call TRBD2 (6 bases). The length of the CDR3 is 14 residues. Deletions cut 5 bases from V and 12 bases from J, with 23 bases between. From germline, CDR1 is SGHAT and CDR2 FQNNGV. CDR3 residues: CASSPITGTGESYF. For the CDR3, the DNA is TGTGCCAGCAGCCCCATCACCGGGACTGGGGAGTCGTACTTC.

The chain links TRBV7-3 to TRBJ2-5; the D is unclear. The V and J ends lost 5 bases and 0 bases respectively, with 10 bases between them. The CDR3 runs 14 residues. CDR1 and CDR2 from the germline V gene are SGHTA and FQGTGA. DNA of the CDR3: TGTGCCAGCAGCCAAACCACAGACCAAGAGACCCAGTACTTC. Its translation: CASSQTTDQETQYF. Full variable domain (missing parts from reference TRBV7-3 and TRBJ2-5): GAGVSQTPSNKVTEKGKYVELRCDPISGHTALYWYRQSLGQGPEFLIYFQGTGAADDSGLPNDRFFAVRPEGSVSTLKIQRTERGDSAVYLCASSQTTDQETQYFGPGTRLLVL.

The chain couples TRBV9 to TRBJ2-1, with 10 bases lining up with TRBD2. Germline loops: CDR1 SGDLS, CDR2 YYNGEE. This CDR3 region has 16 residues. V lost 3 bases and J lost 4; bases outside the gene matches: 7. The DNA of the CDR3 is TGTGCCAGCAGCGCCCAAACTAGCGGGATATACAATGAGCAGTTCTTC. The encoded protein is CASSAQTSGIYNEQFF.

CDR3 amino acids: CASSENYRFPNTEAFF. CDR3 coding DNA: TGTGCCAGCAGTGAAAATTACAGATTCCCGAACACTGAAGCTTTCTTT. The chain combines TRBV2 with TRBJ1-1, with D unresolved. Looked up from germline, CDR1 is SNHLY and CDR2 is FYNNEI. The CDR3 runs 16 residues. Trimming took 2 bases from V and 1 from J, leaving 14 bases between them.

The DNA of the CDR3 is TGTGCCGCAGATGGTGAAGCTTTCTTT. It yields the protein CAADGEAFF. The genes are TRBV6-1 and TRBJ1-1; D is uncertain. V gave up 11 bases and J gave up 7 bases, with 8 bases separating them. CDR1 is MNHNS, CDR2 SASEGT, per germline. The CDR3 loop spans 9 amino acids.

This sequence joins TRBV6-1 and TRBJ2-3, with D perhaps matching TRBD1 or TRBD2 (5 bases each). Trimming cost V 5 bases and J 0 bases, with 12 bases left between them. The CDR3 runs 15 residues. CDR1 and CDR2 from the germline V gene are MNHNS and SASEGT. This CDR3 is CASSRDPRSTDTQYF. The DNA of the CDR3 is TGTGCCAGCAGTAGGGACCCTCGAAGCACAGATACGCAGTATTTT.

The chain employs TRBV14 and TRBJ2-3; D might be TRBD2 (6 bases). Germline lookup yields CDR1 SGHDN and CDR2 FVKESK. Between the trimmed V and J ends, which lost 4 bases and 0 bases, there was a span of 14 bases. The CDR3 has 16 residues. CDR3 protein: CASSPLFGGSTDTQYF. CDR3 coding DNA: TGTGCCAGCAGCCCCCTTTTTGGGGGGAGCACAGATACGCAGTATTTT.

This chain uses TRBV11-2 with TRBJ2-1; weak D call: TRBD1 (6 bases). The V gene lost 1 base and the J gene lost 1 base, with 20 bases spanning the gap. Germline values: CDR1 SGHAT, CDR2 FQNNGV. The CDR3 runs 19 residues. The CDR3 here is CASSLAPRGSALSYNEQFF. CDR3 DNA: TGTGCCAGCAGCTTAGCCCCCAGGGGTAGCGCTTTATCCTACAATGAGCAGTTCTTC.

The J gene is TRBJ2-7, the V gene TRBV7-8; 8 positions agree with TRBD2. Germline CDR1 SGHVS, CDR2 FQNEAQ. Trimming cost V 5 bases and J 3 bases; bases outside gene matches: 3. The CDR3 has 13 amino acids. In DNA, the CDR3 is TGTGCCAGCAGCCCGGGAGGGGGCTACGAGCAGTACTTC. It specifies CASSPGGGYEQYF.

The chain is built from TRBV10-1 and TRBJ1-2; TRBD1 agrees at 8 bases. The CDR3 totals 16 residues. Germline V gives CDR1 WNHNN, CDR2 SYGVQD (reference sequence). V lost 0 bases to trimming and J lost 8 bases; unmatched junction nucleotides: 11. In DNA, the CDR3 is TGCGCCAGCAGTGAGTCTCTTTCAGGGGGCCTTATGGGCTACACCTTC. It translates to CASSESLSGGLMGYTF.

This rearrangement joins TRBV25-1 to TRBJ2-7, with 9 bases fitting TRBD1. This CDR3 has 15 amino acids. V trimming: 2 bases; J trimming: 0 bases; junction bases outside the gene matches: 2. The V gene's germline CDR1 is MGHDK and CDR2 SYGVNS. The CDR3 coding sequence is TGTGCCAGCAGTGAACCGGGACAGGGCTCCTACGAGCAGTACTTC. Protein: CASSEPGQGSYEQYF.

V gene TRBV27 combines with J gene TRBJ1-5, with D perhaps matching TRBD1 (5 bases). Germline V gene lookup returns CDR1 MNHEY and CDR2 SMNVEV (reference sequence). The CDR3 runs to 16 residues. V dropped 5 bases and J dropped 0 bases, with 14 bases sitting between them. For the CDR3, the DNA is TGTGCCAGCAGTACGCAAGCAGGGCATAGCAATCAGCCCCAGCATTTT. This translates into CASSTQAGHSNQPQHF.

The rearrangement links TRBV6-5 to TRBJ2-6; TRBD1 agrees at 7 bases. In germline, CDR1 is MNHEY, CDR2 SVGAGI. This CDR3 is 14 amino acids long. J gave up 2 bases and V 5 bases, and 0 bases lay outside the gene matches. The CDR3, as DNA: TGTGCCAGCAGTGACAGGGCTGGGGCCAACGTCCTGACTTTC. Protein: CASSDRAGANVLTF.

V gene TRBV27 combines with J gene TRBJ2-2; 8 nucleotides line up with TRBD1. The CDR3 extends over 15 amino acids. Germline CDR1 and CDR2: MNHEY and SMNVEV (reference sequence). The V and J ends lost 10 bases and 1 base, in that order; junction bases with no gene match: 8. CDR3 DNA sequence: TGTGCCACAGGGGGCGCGAGAGGGAACACCGGGGAGCTGTTTTTT. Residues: CATGGARGNTGELFF.

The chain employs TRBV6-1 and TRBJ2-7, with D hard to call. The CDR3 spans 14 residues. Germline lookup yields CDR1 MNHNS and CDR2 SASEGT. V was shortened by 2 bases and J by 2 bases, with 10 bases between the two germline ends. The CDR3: CASSETWGTYEQYF. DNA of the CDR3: TGTGCCAGCAGTGAAACGTGGGGTACCTACGAGCAGTACTTC.